A selection of T cell receptor beta chains follows, all from one sample in a study of blood T cell repertoires in COVID-19. Sequencing was performed with immunoSEQ multiplex PCR; in TCRdb, only in-frame clones are kept and a portion is missing. The table shows some 87,000 clones, with around 92% occurring only once. The sequenced sample was peripheral blood. These receptors were collected from a woman aged 60-75 years with active COVID-19. Both conserved end residues are part of each CDR3. Fields, in order: J gene, V gene, clone size, CDR3 protein. Clone size, where shown, is once, few, many, or a class for clones that have expanded.

>TRBJ1-3|TRBV27|NA
CASSPDEGRNTIYF
>TRBJ2-7|TRBV11-3|once
CASSPIGDRGRLIQYF
>TRBJ2-5|TRBV29-1|NA
CSVARSEETQYF
>TRBJ1-4|TRBV6-6|NA
CASSLPTGAGNEKLFF
>TRBJ2-3|TRBV29-1|NA
CSVEQGSDTQYF
>TRBJ1-1|TRBV30|NA
CAWSGGQAAFF
>TRBJ2-1|TRBV5-4|NA
CASSLISQRGNNEQFF
>TRBJ1-4|TRBV15|NA
CATSPGQGESTNEKLFF
>TRBJ1-1|TRBV10-2|NA
CASRVGQGDTEAFF
>TRBJ1-6|TRBV6-5|NA
CASRSAGTDNSPLHF
>TRBJ2-1|TRBV18|NA
CASSPADAYNEQFF